This TCR beta chain emerged from a study of blood T cells in healthy people across ages. Study-level points and caveats: Both naive CD4+ cell counts and diversity were greater in long-lived donors than in aged donors. A strong correlation was seen between TCR beta diversity and naive T cell percentage.

Germline V CDR1 and CDR2: LGHDT, YNNKEL (reference sequence). V gave up 0 bases and J gave up 0 bases, with 9 bases separating them. The CDR3 is 17 residues long. Staff drew around 10 milliliters of peripheral blood from each donor. Points on this clonotype: Antigen: not known.

A sample-barcoded 5' primer and a J-beta primer mix were used in a second PCR of roughly 7 to 11 cycles. Carrying 12 random nucleotides, a template-switch adaptor labeled each individual cDNA molecule. TCRdb re-derived calls from the 5' RACE reads in MiXCR, one entry per CDR3 protein. The sample carries approximately 690,000 distinct CDR3 sequences, roughly three fifths recorded once. This clonotype was sampled from a man aged 55-75 years in good health. J is TRBJ1-6 and V is TRBV3-1; the D is unclear. Sequencing input: blood. This CDR3 is CASSQEDTSSYNSPLHF. The CDR3 DNA reads TGTGCCAGCAGCCAAGAGGATACGAGCTCCTATAATTCACCCCTCCACTTT.